Listed here is a single T cell receptor (beta chain). This clonotype was counted a single time. What antigen it recognizes has not been identified. No quality values exist for individual bases; no much larger clone is one base distant. A lone read is weak support. RNA from unsorted whole blood was extracted with TRIzol reagent, and germline DNA was obtained with the DNeasy Blood & Tissue kit. Patients had chronic HBV infection and were treatment-naive at sampling. Before surgery, 3 to 5 milliliters of peripheral blood were collected into K2EDTA tubes. The sample originates from a study of tumor-infiltrating lymphocytes in primary liver carcinoma (dated by TCRdb to the late 2010s). Turning to the overall study: Between November 2015 and March 2016, 5 or 6 patients in China with histopathologically diagnosed primary liver carcinoma had their tumors surgically resected. Tumors of the five patients were stage T1-T3 N0M0 with maximum diameters of about 4.2 to 10 cm. Across five regions of each liver tumor, along with adjacent normal tissue and blood, the study brought together TCRbeta repertoire sequencing, expression microarrays and whole-exome sequencing. Hepatocellular carcinoma (four) or combined HCC and intrahepatic cholangiocarcinoma (one) was present in the five patients, who were three men and two women aged 30 to 69 years. Roughly 3.5 to 8 million productive TCRbeta reads were obtained per sample, and no significant difference in read depth was found between tissue types. A total of roughly 35 specimens from 5 patients, comprising roughly 25 tumor regions, 5 adjacent noncancerous liver tissues and 5 peripheral blood samples, were covered by TCRbeta repertoire sequencing. High reproducibility was observed for the technical replicate repertoires, with mean shared-clone rates approximately 0.9 and correlation coefficients above 0.98. On the study overall, not on this receptor specifically: Repertoire overlap was higher between tumor regions (mean around 35%) than tumor-adjacent (approximately 17%) or tumor-blood (about 14%) pairs, consistent with antigen-driven expansion. Comparison of CD4+ and CD8+ T cell repertoires was precluded by the use of bulk unsorted samples. The top 250 clones made up a significantly larger repertoire fraction in tumors than in blood (p = 0.039). Only 4 or 5 patients were included in the study, and the authors note that the findings should be validated in a larger study. Only the TCR beta chain was sequenced, so true repertoire diversity is likely underestimated because unpaired alpha chains were not captured.

Based on the germline V gene (reference sequence), the CDR1 and CDR2 sequences are GTSNPN and SVGIG. From cysteine to phenylalanine, the CDR3 is 15 amino acids long. Kept here is only the CDR3 DNA, which spans 45 bases and is read in frame from base 1. V sheds 2 bases and J sheds 1 base, leaving 14 bases between their ends. A constant-region primer and ProtoScript II reverse transcriptase were used to reverse-transcribe TCRbeta-specific cDNA from 500 ng total RNA. Three nested multiplex PCR rounds, following a slightly modified ARM-PCR procedure, were used to build the TCRbeta libraries. Each of the first two PCR rounds ran for roughly 9 cycles using multiplex TRBV1-TRBV30 forward primers together with a Cbeta reverse primer. A final 25-cycle PCR with Deep VentR polymerase added sample barcodes and Illumina adapters. Before sequencing, amplicons of 200-500 bp were gel-purified using a QIAquick gel extraction kit. An Illumina HiSeq 2500 was used to sequence the TCRbeta amplicons with 250-bp paired-end reads. In the paper's pipeline: Trimmomatic v0.33 was used to quality-trim the reads, and FLASH v1.2.11 was used to merge paired reads so that full CDR3 sequences could be recovered. MiGEC v1.2.1b assigned V, D and J germline segments to the rearranged TCRbeta sequences. Clonotype statistics and Shannon-Wiener diversity indices were computed with VDJtools v1.0.0. To reduce sampling bias, subsequent analyses other than the diversity analysis used only the 250 most abundant clonotypes in each sample. The public reads were reanalyzed by TCRdb: fastp trimming at Q25, MiXCR alignment, in-frame beta chains only. Entries that share a CDR3 protein sequence are merged under the most common genes and DNA. These V and J calls are TCRdb output, not the study's own analysis. A total of fewer than 350,000 distinct CDR3 sequences appear in this sample, 50% to 70% of them only once. Roughly 9% of the sample is held by the ten biggest clonotypes.

Source material: peripheral blood. This receptor chain uses TRBV30 and TRBJ2-5; the D gene is perhaps TRBD2, from 6 matching bases. The clonotype was recovered from a man aged 35 to 55 with primary liver carcinoma and hepatitis B virus infection. The DNA reads as follows: TGTGCCTGGAGTTCCGGTGGAGGGCCCCAAGAGACCCAGTACTTC. Its amino acids are CAWSSGGGPQETQYF.